A selection of T cell receptor beta chains follows, all from one sample in a study of cytomegalovirus exposure and HLA in healthy donors. This table comes from immunoSEQ multiplex PCR, and its TCRdb copy is limited to in-frame clones, with some not included. This table holds approximately 220,000 clones, roughly 80% found once. Sequenced sample: PBMCs. Every receptor here comes from a girl aged 2-10 years in good health and CMV-seronegative. Each CDR3 is given with its conserved first and last residue. Fields, in order: D gene, clone size, J gene, V gene, CDR3 protein, CDR3 DNA. D genes are given only for firm matches. A clone size is listed for some rows: how often the clone was seen (once, few, many), or a class if it is expanded.

NA	NA	TRBJ1-1	TRBV5-6	CASSPAVRNTEAFF	TGTGCCAGCAGCCCTGCAGTCCGGAACACTGAAGCTTTCTTT
NA	NA	TRBJ1-5	TRBV2	CASRGGPNQPQHF	TGTGCCAGCAGAGGAGGGCCCAATCAGCCCCAGCATTTT
TRBD1	NA	TRBJ1-1	TRBV7-9	CASSPKDRGFGGNTEAFF	TGTGCCAGCAGCCCCAAGGACAGGGGGTTTGGGGGGAACACTGAAGCTTTCTTT
TRBD1	NA	TRBJ1-1	TRBV2	CASKGQLNTEAFF	TGTGCCAGTAAGGGACAGCTGAACACTGAAGCTTTCTTT
TRBD1	NA	TRBJ1-1	TRBV2	CASSHPTGTTEAFF	TGTGCCAGCAGTCACCCGACAGGGACAACTGAAGCTTTCTTT
NA	once	TRBJ2-2	TRBV5-4	CASSFPGESNTGELFF	TGTGCCAGCAGCTTTCCGGGAGAGTCGAACACCGGGGAGCTGTTTTTT
NA	NA	TRBJ2-7	TRBV7-9	CSSSTLTHEQYF	TGTTCCAGCAGTACCCTAACCCACGAGCAGTACTTC
NA	NA	TRBJ2-1	TRBV19	CASNPAGGYNEQFF	TGTGCCAGTAATCCCGCCGGGGGCTACAATGAGCAGTTCTTC
NA	few	TRBJ2-1	TRBV9	CASSPRGVSYNEQFF	TGTGCCAGCAGCCCTCGCGGGGTCTCCTACAATGAGCAGTTCTTC
NA	NA	TRBJ1-1	TRBV6-6	CASSTLTAQNTEAFF	TGTGCCAGCAGTACCTTGACAGCCCAGAACACTGAAGCTTTCTTT
NA	NA	TRBJ1-5	TRBV6-5	CASSLRTNQPQHF	TGTGCCAGCAGCCTCCGGACAAATCAGCCCCAGCATTTT
NA	NA	TRBJ1-2	TRBV29-1	CSVDGWGVEYGYTF	TGCAGCGTTGATGGCTGGGGGGTCGAGTATGGCTACACCTTC
NA	NA	TRBJ1-2	TRBV29-1	CSALEEGGYTF	TGCAGCGCCCTGGAGGAGGGCGGCTACACCTTC
NA	NA	TRBJ2-7	TRBV5-5	CASSLATGPYEQYF	TGTGCCAGCAGCTTGGCCACAGGGCCCTACGAGCAGTACTTC
NA	NA	TRBJ1-1	TRBV11-2	CASSPRTALNTEAFF	TGTGCCAGCAGCCCTAGGACAGCTTTGAACACTGAAGCTTTCTTT
NA	NA	TRBJ2-1	TRBV7-2	CASRPLGLGGSYNEQFF	TGTGCCAGCAGGCCGCTCGGGCTCGGGGGCTCCTACAATGAGCAGTTCTTC
NA	NA	TRBJ2-5	TRBV5-6	CASSLITYQETQYF	TGTGCCAGCAGCCTAATAACGTACCAAGAGACCCAGTACTTC
TRBD1	once	TRBJ2-7	TRBV27	CASSLSYRGQTYEQYF	TGTGCCAGCAGTTTATCATACAGGGGTCAGACCTACGAGCAGTACTTC
NA	once	TRBJ1-1	TRBV18	CASSETGMGYGLRTEAFF	TGTGCCAGCTCAGAAACAGGGATGGGGTACGGTCTGCGCACTGAAGCTTTCTTT
NA	NA	TRBJ2-3	TRBV5-1	CASSTPTGSTDTQYF	TGCGCCAGCAGCACCCCGACAGGCAGCACAGATACGCAGTATTTT
NA	NA	TRBJ1-6	TRBV5-5	CASSLEVGGGSPLHF	TGTGCCAGCAGCTTGGAGGTAGGGGGTGGGTCACCCCTCCACTTT
NA	NA	TRBJ1-2	TRBV2	CASSGRRVYGYTF	TGTGCCAGCAGTGGTCGTCGGGTTTATGGCTACACCTTC
NA	NA	TRBJ1-1	TRBV7-8	CASSLRPGLNTEAFF	TGTGCCAGCAGCTTACGTCCAGGGCTGAACACTGAAGCTTTCTTT
TRBD2	few	TRBJ2-1	TRBV30	CAWSVRLRGGRDNEQFF	TGTGCCTGGAGTGTACGCCTACGGGGGGGGCGGGACAATGAGCAGTTCTTC
NA	NA	TRBJ2-2	TRBV5-6	CASSPGGLVTGELFF	TGTGCCAGCAGCCCCGGGGGACTGGTCACCGGGGAGCTGTTTTTT
NA	NA	TRBJ2-7	TRBV9	CASSPRSTSGSYEQYF	TGTGCCAGCAGCCCCCGCTCGACTTCTGGTTCGTACGAGCAGTACTTC
NA	once	TRBJ2-2	TRBV7-7	CASRGNGQGNTGELFF	TGTGCCAGCAGGGGGAATGGGCAGGGGAACACCGGGGAGCTGTTTTTT
NA	few	TRBJ1-1	TRBV6-5	CASSLGGGGTEAFF	TGTGCCAGCAGCTTGGGAGGGGGAGGCACTGAAGCTTTCTTT
TRBD1	NA	TRBJ1-2	TRBV6-4	CASGLGDRFYGYTF	TGTGCCAGCGGCTTAGGGGACAGATTCTATGGCTACACCTTC
NA	once	TRBJ1-5	TRBV19	CASLPRVSGESSKWSNQPQHF	TGTGCCAGTCTGCCTAGGGTTTCGGGGGAATCTTCTAAGTGGAGCAATCAGCCCCAGCATTTT
NA	once	TRBJ2-7	TRBV7-9	CASSESRLSYEQYF	TGTGCCAGCAGTGAGTCCCGTCTATCCTACGAGCAGTACTTC
TRBD1	few	TRBJ2-7	TRBV7-9	CASSFPGQGAFEQYF	TGTGCCAGCAGCTTCCCGGGACAGGGGGCGTTTGAGCAGTACTTC
TRBD1	few	TRBJ1-4	TRBV10-2	CASSEEGRGRERVFF	TGCGCCAGCAGTGAAGAGGGCAGGGGGCGCGAAAGGGTGTTTTTT
TRBD1	NA	TRBJ1-2	TRBV19	CASSPPGQGYGYTF	TGTGCCAGTAGTCCCCCGGGACAGGGCTATGGCTACACCTTC
NA	NA	TRBJ1-4	TRBV29-1	CSVENGRSEKLFF	TGCAGCGTTGAGAACGGGAGGAGTGAAAAACTGTTTTTT
NA	NA	TRBJ2-7	TRBV13	CASSLGSDRTYEQYF	TGTGCCAGCAGCTTAGGCTCGGACAGAACCTACGAGCAGTACTTC
NA	NA	TRBJ1-6	TRBV6-5	CASSGLYSPLHF	TGTGCTTCGTCAGGCCTATATTCACCCCTCCACTTT
TRBD1	few	TRBJ1-1	TRBV5-4	CASSKAGQGYTEAFF	TGTGCCAGCTCAAAGGCGGGACAGGGGTACACTGAAGCTTTCTTT
NA	NA	TRBJ2-5	TRBV6-4	CASSRHGQETQYF	TGTGCCAGCAGTCGACACGGCCAAGAGACCCAGTACTTC
NA	NA	TRBJ1-1	TRBV6-5	CASRPFTGSNTEAFF	TGTGCCAGCAGACCCTTTACAGGGTCGAACACTGAAGCTTTCTTT
TRBD1	NA	TRBJ2-2	TRBV19	CATQRGTGITGELFF	TGTGCCACCCAAAGAGGGACAGGGATCACCGGGGAGCTGTTTTTT
NA	NA	TRBJ2-2	TRBV5-1	CASSLGAGISNTGELFF	TGCGCCAGCAGCTTGGGGGCAGGAATTTCGAACACCGGGGAGCTGTTTTTT
NA	NA	TRBJ1-5	TRBV29-1	CSVCDGAGQPQHF	TGCAGCGTTTGTGACGGTGCAGGGCAGCCCCAGCATTTT
NA	NA	TRBJ1-2	TRBV30	CAWGGGGVVYGYTF	TGTGCCTGGGGTGGAGGGGGGGTGGTCTATGGCTACACCTTC
NA	NA	TRBJ2-1	TRBV18	CASSPGRDLRNEQFF	TGTGCCAGCTCACCGGGGCGGGATCTGAGAAATGAGCAGTTCTTC
NA	few	TRBJ2-2	TRBV6-1	CASSEAGAGANTGELFF	TGTGCCAGCAGTGAAGCGGGGGCGGGGGCCAACACCGGGGAGCTGTTTTTT
NA	NA	TRBJ1-4	TRBV9	CASSVRGEAEKLFF	TGTGCCAGCAGCGTCAGGGGAGAAGCCGAAAAACTGTTTTTT
NA	NA	TRBJ1-1	TRBV6-4	CASSPDSRATEAFF	TGTGCCAGCAGTCCCGACAGTCGGGCGACTGAAGCTTTCTTT
NA	NA	TRBJ1-2	TRBV5-5	CASSPWRGGYTF	TGTGCCAGCAGCCCCTGGCGAGGAGGCTACACCTTC
NA	NA	TRBJ2-1	TRBV11-2	CASSLEADEQFF	TGTGCCAGCAGCTTAGAGGCCGATGAGCAGTTCTTC
NA	once	TRBJ2-3	TRBV5-1	CASSLAYVGTDTQYF	TGCGCCAGCAGCTTGGCGTATGTAGGCACAGATACGCAGTATTTT
TRBD1	NA	TRBJ1-5	TRBV27	CASSLRQGVGQPQHF	TGTGCCAGCAGTTTAAGACAGGGGGTTGGACAGCCCCAGCATTTT
NA	NA	TRBJ2-5	TRBV5-1	CASSAALGQEETQYF	TGCGCCAGCAGCGCGGCCCTGGGACAAGAAGAGACCCAGTACTTC
TRBD1	few	TRBJ2-2	TRBV7-3	CASSLDRGSRELFF	TGTGCCAGCAGCCTCGACAGGGGTTCCCGGGAGCTGTTTTTT
NA	NA	TRBJ2-5	TRBV6-1	CASRGFDRWETQYF	TGTGCCAGCAGGGGTTTCGACAGGTGGGAGACCCAGTACTTC